This record looks at one T cell receptor beta chain sequence and its context. What it binds is not known. The sample comes from a study of cytomegalovirus exposure and HLA in healthy donors. Background on the study: About 179 million T cells yielded around 120 million unique TCR beta sequences in earlier analysis.

Use of 60 Vbeta and 13 Jbeta primers characterized the PCR. Produced via immunoSEQ multiplex PCR; TCRdb's table is partial and in-frame only. The profile shows approximately 200,000 clones, 82% of them singletons. Germline loops: CDR1 MNHEY, CDR2 SMNVEV (reference sequence). V lost 7 bases to trimming and J lost 6 bases; unmatched junction nucleotides: 8. CDR3 size: 13 residues. Overall study results and limits: A later analysis reportedly identified an Asian-associated ancestry cluster as carrying fewer N-insertions than the roughly 720-donor mean. Presence/absence analyses treated sequencing depth as roughly uniform across donors. Highest at DRB1 and lowest at HLA-C, TCR association rates differed among HLA loci in a later analysis.

The sequencing input was PBMCs. The gene calls are TRBV27 and TRBJ1-1, with TRBD1 matching over 7 bases. The sequence was obtained from a boy aged 2 to 10 in good health and CMV-seronegative. The DNA of the CDR3 is TGTGCCAGCATCCACCCCAGGGGGGCTGAAGCTTTCTTT. It is translated as CASIHPRGAEAFF.